The sequence of this TCR beta chain was determined in a study of OX40 agonist ivuxolimab in advanced cancers. Between the trimmed V and J ends, which lost 5 bases and 11 bases, there was a span of 15 bases. The CDR3 length is 13 residues. CDR1 and CDR2 (germline): MNHNS, SASEGT. TCRdb's table, derived via immunoSEQ multiplex PCR, lists solely in-frame clones and lacks some. The repertoire holds under 20,000 clones, just under 75% seen once, with roughly 24% in the top ten. The chain links TRBV6-1 to TRBJ1-4, with D perhaps TRBD1 (5 bases). This clonotype was obtained from an adult with an advanced solid tumor such as melanoma, head and neck, liver or kidney cancer. The specimen was CD4+ or CD8+ T cells sorted from blood, collected in a trial of the OX40 agonist ivuxolimab. CDR3 DNA sequence: TGTGCCAGCAGTCCCGAGACAGTCTCGAAACTGTTTTTT. This gives the protein CASSPETVSKLFF.